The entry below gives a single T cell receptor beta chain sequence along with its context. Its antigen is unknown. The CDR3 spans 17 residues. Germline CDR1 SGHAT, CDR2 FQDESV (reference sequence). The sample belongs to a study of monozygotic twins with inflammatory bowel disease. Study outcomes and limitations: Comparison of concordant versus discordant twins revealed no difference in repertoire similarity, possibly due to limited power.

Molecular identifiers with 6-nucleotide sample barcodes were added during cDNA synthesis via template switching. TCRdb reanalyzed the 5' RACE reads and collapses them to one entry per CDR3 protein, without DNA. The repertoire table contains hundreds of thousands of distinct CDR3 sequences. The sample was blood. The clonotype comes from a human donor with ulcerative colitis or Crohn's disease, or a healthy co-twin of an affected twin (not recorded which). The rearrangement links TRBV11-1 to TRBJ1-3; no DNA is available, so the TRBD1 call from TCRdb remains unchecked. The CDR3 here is CASSYAGQRNSGNTIYF.